This TCR beta chain was profiled in a study of cytomegalovirus exposure and HLA in healthy donors. Study summary: The roughly 700 first-cohort repertoires and the roughly 120 validation repertoires shared the same platform, a later analysis reported.

Study results and caveats: The investigators catalogued 164 TCR beta chains as cytomegalovirus-associated. It was confirmed in vitro that a few of the CMV-associated chains were specific for CMV antigens. Reported results showed that the classifier diagnosed cytomegalovirus status with high specificity and sensitivity.

Using immunoSEQ multiplex PCR, the repertoire was profiled, and TCRdb retains in-frame clones only, with some absent. The sample has 150,000 to 160,000 clones, more than 70% seen once. Germline CDR1 and CDR2: MNHEY and SVGAGI. V gave up 6 bases and J gave up 6 bases; unmatched junction bases: 10. The CDR3 sequence is 14 residues long. About this clone: Its antigen is still unknown.

The sample was PBMCs. The sequence was obtained from a human donor in good health. This sequence joins TRBV6-5 and TRBJ1-1; 7 bases fit TRBD1. This chain's CDR3 is CASSSRDSISEAFF. The CDR3 DNA reads TGTGCCAGCAGCTCAAGGGACAGCATCTCTGAAGCTTTCTTT.